Each of the 23 T cell receptor beta chains below was sequenced from the same sample in a study of Ad26.COV2.S vaccination and SARS-CoV-2 variants. The treatment was: some 20 received Ad26.COV2.S at low or high dose, single or two shots; 5 received placebo; per-sample allocation not given. At day 63 after the first vaccine or placebo injection, samples were drawn. Sequencing was performed with immunoSEQ multiplex PCR; in TCRdb, only in-frame clones are kept and a portion is missing. The table lists hundreds of thousands of clones, about 88% of them singletons. Sequenced here: peripheral blood, sampled in a trial of Ad26.COV2.S vaccine versus placebo. The receptors come from a person aged 18-65 years who received the Ad26.COV2.S COVID-19 vaccine or a placebo.

The rearrangement uses TRBV7-2 and TRBJ2-7; 10 nucleotides align to TRBD2. This CDR3 is 15 amino acids long. Germline CDR1 SGHTA, CDR2 FQGNSA. Trimming cost V 1 base and J 2 bases; bases outside gene matches: 2. This chain's CDR3 is CASSLGGLAAYEQYF. DNA of the CDR3: TGTGCCAGCAGCTTAGGAGGACTAGCGGCCTACGAGCAGTACTTC.

This clone was seen just once. The V and J genes are TRBV7-8 and TRBJ2-1, with D hard to call. Germline-derived CDR1 and CDR2 are SGHVS and FQNEAQ. The V end was cut by 5 bases, the J end by 8 bases, with 10 bases between. The CDR3 spans 12 residues. The CDR3 region is CASSPSRYEQFF. DNA of the CDR3: TGTGCCAGCAGCCCCTCCAGATATGAGCAGTTCTTC.

The chain carries TRBV30 and TRBJ2-7; D tentatively fits TRBD1 or TRBD2 (5 bases each). Trimming removed 8 bases at V and 8 bases at J, with 22 bases between. This CDR3 comprises 13 residues. The germline gives CDR1 GTSNPN, CDR2 SVGIG (reference sequence). The CDR3 DNA sequence: TGTGCCGTTGCCGGGACCCGAAAAGGGAAGCAGTACTTC. Protein product: CAVAGTRKGKQYF.

The V gene is TRBV9, the J gene TRBJ2-2; D could derive from TRBD1 or TRBD2 (7 bases each). The V gene's germline CDR1 is SGDLS and CDR2 YYNGEE. This CDR3 comprises 17 residues. The V and J ends lost 3 bases and 3 bases respectively, with 18 bases between them. The CDR3 sequence is CASSAGGGGWDTGELFF. In DNA, the CDR3 is TGTGCCAGCAGCGCGGGAGGAGGGGGCTGGGACACCGGGGAGCTGTTTTTT. Variable domain in full (rest from reference TRBV9 and TRBJ2-2): DSGVTQTPKHLITATGQRVTLRCSPRSGDLSVYWYQQSLDQGLQFLIQYYNGEERAKGNILERFSAQQFPDLHSELNLSSLELGDSALYFCASSAGGGGWDTGELFFGEGSRLTVL.

This chain links TRBV19 with TRBJ2-3; 12 bases are a match to TRBD2. The CDR3 loop spans 16 amino acids. J lost 6 bases, V lost 4 bases, and 8 bases had no gene match. Germline assignment: CDR1 LNHDA and CDR2 SQIVND (reference sequence). The CDR3 nucleotides read TGTGCCAGTAGTAGAGCTAGCGGGGGGGGTGTGGATACGCAGTATTTT. Translated, it gives CASSRASGGGVDTQYF.

This clone came up once. The rearrangement uses TRBV28 and TRBJ1-3, with 9 bases aligning to TRBD1. The CDR3 is 15 amino acids. Unmatched junction bases numbered 6, after V lost 6 bases and J lost 3 bases. Germline V gives CDR1 MDHEN, CDR2 SYDVKM. The CDR3 coding sequence is TGTGCCAGCAGGCCCCAGACAGGGGGTGGAAACACCATATATTTT. Residues: CASRPQTGGGNTIYF.

The chain employs TRBV7-2 and TRBJ2-5; perhaps D is TRBD1 or TRBD2 (5 bases each). V was cut by 6 bases and J by 7 bases, with 9 bases left in between. Germline assignment: CDR1 SGHTA and CDR2 FQGNSA. CDR3 length: 11 amino acids. This chain's CDR3 is CASRLRGTQYF. DNA for the CDR3: TGTGCCAGCAGATTGAGGGGGACCCAGTACTTC.

The rearrangement links TRBV9 to TRBJ1-1; unclear D gene. V lost 4 bases and J lost 3, with 10 bases in between. This CDR3 contains 13 residues. CDR1 and CDR2 from the germline V gene are SGDLS and YYNGEE. Here the CDR3 reads CASSRVRDTEAFF. CDR3 bases: TGTGCCAGCAGCAGGGTTAGGGACACTGAAGCTTTCTTT.

This rearrangement joins TRBV6-5 to TRBJ2-3; D not resolved. The CDR3 totals 14 residues. Looked up from germline, CDR1 is MNHEY and CDR2 is SVGAGI. Trimming shortened V by 2 bases and J by 2 bases, and 8 bases separated the two germline ends. In nucleotides, the CDR3 is TGTGCCAGCAGTTACGATGAGGACACAGATACGCAGTATTTT. It codes for CASSYDEDTDTQYF.

This clone was seen just once. DNA of the CDR3: TGTGCCAGCAGCCCTCCCGGACAGAAACCTTATAGCAATCAGCCCCAGCATTTT. Translation gives CASSPPGQKPYSNQPQHF. The gene calls are TRBV6-2 or TRBV6-3 and TRBJ1-5; perhaps TRBD1 as D (6 bases). The V gene lost 6 bases and the J gene lost 0 bases, with 21 bases spanning the gap. The CDR3 runs 18 residues. Looked up from germline, CDR1 is MNHEY and CDR2 is SVGEGT.

The chain links TRBV19 to TRBJ2-6, with 13 bases lining up with TRBD2. The CDR3 covers 20 residues. The V and J ends lost 3 bases and 0 bases, in that order; junction bases with no gene match: 8. Germline lookup yields CDR1 LNHDA and CDR2 SQIVND (reference sequence). CDR3 loop: CASSIFLTSGGHSGANVLTF. The CDR3 nucleotides read TGTGCCAGTAGTATTTTCCTGACTAGCGGGGGGCACTCTGGGGCCAACGTCCTGACTTTC. Based on the CDR3 plus reference TRBV19 and TRBJ2-6, the full variable domain is DGGITQSPKYLFRKEGQNVTLSCEQNLNHDAMYWYRQDPGQGLRLIYYSQIVNDFQKGDIAEGYSVSREKKESFPLTVTSAQKNPTAFYLCASSIFLTSGGHSGANVLTFGAGSRLTVL.

This chain uses TRBV25-1 with TRBJ1-1, with TRBD1 matching over 7 bases. Per the germline V gene, CDR1 is MGHDK and CDR2 is SYGVNS. The CDR3 has 14 amino acids. Trimming at V came to 4 bases and at J to 3 bases, leaving 5 bases not matched to a gene. The CDR3 region is CASSGQGRYTEAFF. The CDR3 bases are TGTGCCAGCAGTGGACAGGGAAGATACACTGAAGCTTTCTTT.

This sequence joins TRBV7-3 and TRBJ1-2, with TRBD1 as a possible D gene (6 bases). Trimming removed 4 bases from V and 5 bases from J, with 8 bases in between. The germline V gene has CDR1 SGHTA and CDR2 FQGTGA. CDR3 length: 12 amino acids. CDR3 amino acids: CASSSTGYGYTF. The DNA of the CDR3 is TGTGCCAGCAGCTCGACAGGATATGGCTACACCTTC.

For this clone: Additional DNA sequences in this sample encode the identical CDR3. V is TRBV20-1 and J is TRBJ2-7, with TRBD1 identical over 7 bases. This CDR3 is built from 11 residues. CDR1 is DFQATT, CDR2 SNEGSKA, per germline (reference sequence). J gave up 3 bases and V 6 bases, and 2 bases lay outside the gene matches. In DNA, the CDR3 is TGCAGTGCGAGGGACAGCTACGAGCAGTACTTC. It translates to CSARDSYEQYF.

The rearrangement uses TRBV10-3 and TRBJ2-5; maybe TRBD1 (6 bases). V lost 3 bases and J 4 bases, leaving 6 bases between the germline ends. Per germline, CDR1 ENHRY and CDR2 SYGVKD. The CDR3 loop spans 12 amino acids. The CDR3 sequence: CAISEQGETQYF. The DNA for the CDR3 is TGTGCCATCAGTGAACAGGGAGAGACCCAGTACTTC.

This clone showed up just once. The chain links TRBV2 to TRBJ1-6; 8 nucleotides match TRBD1. The CDR3 covers 16 residues. J lost 7 bases, V lost 6 bases, and 11 bases had no gene match. Germline V gene sequence: CDR1 SNHLY, CDR2 FYNNEI. CDR3 bases: TGTGCCAGCAGGACTGACAGGGGAGTGGGGAATTCACCCCTCCACTTT. Translated, it gives CASRTDRGVGNSPLHF.

The gene calls are TRBV6-2 or TRBV6-3 and TRBJ1-1; D remains unclear. Germline V gene lookup returns CDR1 MNHEY and CDR2 SVGEGT. V lost 5 bases and J 1 base, leaving 11 bases between the germline ends. This CDR3 spans 14 amino acids. CDR3 nucleotides: TGTGCCAGCAGTAAACATACACCGAACACTGAAGCTTTCTTT. It codes for CASSKHTPNTEAFF.

The V gene is TRBV7-3, the J gene TRBJ1-2; TRBD1 matches at 7 bases. CDR1 SGHTA and CDR2 FQGTGA come from the germline V gene. The V segment lost 4 bases and the J segment 0 bases; nucleotides outside the gene matches: 5. The CDR3 runs 15 residues. The CDR3, as DNA: TGTGCCAGCAGCTCGACAGGGAATTCTAACTATGGCTACACCTTC. This codes for CASSSTGNSNYGYTF.

V usage is TRBV5-1 and J usage is TRBJ2-1, with 11 bases that match TRBD1. CDR1 is SGHRS, CDR2 YFSETQ, per germline. The CDR3 extends over 15 amino acids. J lost 8 bases, V lost 4 bases, and 8 bases had no gene match. CDR3 coding DNA: TGCGCCAGCAGCCCAGGGACAGGGGGGAACGATGAGCAGTTCTTC. Translating it yields CASSPGTGGNDEQFF. The variable domain in full, completed from reference TRBV5-1 and TRBJ2-1, reads KAGVTQTPRYLIKTRGQQVTLSCSPISGHRSVSWYQQTPGQGLQFLFEYFSETQRNKGNFPGRFSGRQFSNSRSEMNVSTLELGDSALYLCASSPGTGGNDEQFFGPGTRLTVL.

The chain couples TRBV6-6 to TRBJ1-1, with D hard to call. CDR1 MNHNY and CDR2 SVGAGI come from the germline V gene (reference sequence). CDR3 length equals 11 residues. V lost 6 bases to trimming and J lost 2 bases, with 4 bases between them. The CDR3: CASSSNTEAFF. The CDR3 DNA follows: TGTGCCAGCAGCTCCAACACTGAAGCTTTCTTT.

This clone has a single count. This chain connects TRBV5-4 to TRBJ2-5; D ambiguous. The CDR3 is made up of 16 amino acids. CDR1 is SGHNT and CDR2 is YYREEE in the germline V gene (reference sequence). V lost 0 bases and J lost 0, with 12 bases in between. As DNA, the CDR3 is TGTGCCAGCAGCTTGGACACCTTGAGTAACCAAGAGACCCAGTACTTC. Residues: CASSLDTLSNQETQYF.

This clone appeared many times. The chain has TRBV11-2 and TRBJ1-5; D remains unclear. Per germline, CDR1 SGHAT and CDR2 FQNNGV. The CDR3 covers 13 residues. The germline V and J ends were trimmed by 6 bases and 5 bases, with 11 bases remaining between them. The CDR3 DNA sequence: TGTGCCAGCAGTCTGAGCTGGGATCAGCCCCAGCATTTT. This gives the protein CASSLSWDQPQHF.

This clone occurred once. Other nucleotide sequences in the sample specify the same CDR3. The genes are TRBV7-9 and TRBJ2-7; D gene ambiguous. Germline assignment: CDR1 SEHNR and CDR2 FQNEAQ (reference sequence). V was shortened by 1 base and J by 4 bases, with 5 bases between the two germline ends. The CDR3 loop spans 12 amino acids. In nucleotides, the CDR3 is TGTGCCAGCAGCTTAGATCCTTACGAGCAGTACTTC. This sequence encodes CASSLDPYEQYF.